Listed below are T cell receptor beta chains from one sample, sequenced in a study of cytomegalovirus exposure and HLA in healthy donors. Using immunoSEQ multiplex PCR, the repertoire was profiled, and TCRdb retains in-frame clones only, with some absent. The sample yields over 200,000 clones, approximately 87% seen once. Sequenced input: PBMCs. The receptors derive from a woman aged 18-29 years in good health and CMV-seronegative. Both conserved end residues are part of each CDR3. A D gene is named only where the DNA matches it firmly. Not all rows give a size; the values are once, few, many and, for expanded clones, a class.

j_call v_call d_call clone_size cdr3_aa cdr3_nt
TRBJ2-7 TRBV23-1 . . CASPPGRGGHYEQYF TGCGCCAGCCCACCGGGGAGGGGGGGACACTACGAGCAGTACTTC
TRBJ2-7 TRBV15 . . CATSRGISDYEQYF TGTGCCACCAGCAGGGGGATCTCGGACTACGAGCAGTACTTC
TRBJ1-6 TRBV7-3 . once CASSLNRDYNSPLHF TGTGCCAGCAGCTTAAACAGGGACTATAATTCACCCCTCCACTTT
TRBJ1-1 TRBV9 TRBD1 . CASSPKGSQGVTEAFF TGTGCCAGCAGCCCCAAAGGCTCGCAGGGGGTCACTGAAGCTTTCTTT
TRBJ2-7 TRBV6-5 . . CASSRLGGYEQYF TGTGCCAGCAGCAGACTCGGGGGCTACGAGCAGTACTTC
TRBJ1-2 TRBV5-5 . . CASSLAVGSTNYGYTF TGTGCCAGCAGCTTGGCAGTGGGTTCTACTAACTATGGCTACACCTTC
TRBJ2-3 TRBV7-2 . . CASSPGLSTDTQYF TGTGCCAGCAGCCCCGGTCTTAGCACAGATACGCAGTATTTT
TRBJ1-5 TRBV7-8 TRBD1 . CASSWDSNQPQHF TGTGCCAGCAGCTGGGACAGTAATCAGCCCCAGCATTTT
TRBJ1-3 TRBV10-3 . . CAISESLMSSPSGNTIYF TGTGCCATCAGTGAGTCCCTCATGAGTAGCCCCTCTGGAAACACCATATATTTT
TRBJ1-2 TRBV2 . . CASSEKGRGFGYTF TGTGCCAGCAGTGAAAAGGGGAGGGGCTTCGGCTACACCTTC
TRBJ1-4 TRBV18 TRBD1 . CASSPPTGYEKLFF TGTGCCAGCTCACCACCGACAGGGTATGAAAAACTGTTTTTT
TRBJ2-3 TRBV5-1 . . CASSWTELDTQYF TGCGCCAGCAGCTGGACCGAGCTAGATACGCAGTATTTT